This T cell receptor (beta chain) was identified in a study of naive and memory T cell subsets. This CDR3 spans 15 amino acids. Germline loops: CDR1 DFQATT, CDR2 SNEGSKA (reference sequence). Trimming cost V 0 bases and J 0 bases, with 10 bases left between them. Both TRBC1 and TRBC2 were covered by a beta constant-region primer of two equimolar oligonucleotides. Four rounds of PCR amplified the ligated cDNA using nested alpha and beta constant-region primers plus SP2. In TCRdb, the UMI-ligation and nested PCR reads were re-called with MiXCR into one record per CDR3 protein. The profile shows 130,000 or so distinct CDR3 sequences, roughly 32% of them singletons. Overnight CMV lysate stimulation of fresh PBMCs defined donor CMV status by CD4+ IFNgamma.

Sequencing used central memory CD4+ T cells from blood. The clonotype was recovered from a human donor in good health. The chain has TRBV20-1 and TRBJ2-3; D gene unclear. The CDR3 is CSARDLRRSTDTQYF. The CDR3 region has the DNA TGCAGTGCTAGAGATCTACGTAGGAGCACAGATACGCAGTATTTT.